The sequence of this TCR beta chain was determined in a study of Ad26.COV2.S vaccination and SARS-CoV-2 variants. Sequencing was performed with immunoSEQ multiplex PCR; in TCRdb, only in-frame clones are kept and a portion is missing. The sample carries more than 300,000 clones, roughly 84% recorded once. Notes on this clone: The antigen is unknown.

As for treatment: around 19 received Ad26.COV2.S at low or high dose, single or two shots; 5 received placebo; per-sample allocation not given. Day 63 after the first injection of vaccine or placebo was the sampling time. Study-wide results and limits: Compared with placebo recipients, vaccine recipients had higher spike-specific TCR breadth. Analyses that measured TCR breadth and depth may have underestimated total T cell responses.

With 4 bases clipped from V and 3 bases from J, the junction kept 8 bases outside the gene matches. Germline V lookup: CDR1 MGHDK, CDR2 SYGVNS. The CDR3 runs to 15 residues. This chain uses TRBV25-1 with TRBJ2-5; 7 positions match TRBD2. This clonotype was obtained from a person aged 18 to 59 who received the Ad26.COV2.S COVID-19 vaccine or a placebo. The source was peripheral blood, collected in a trial of Ad26.COV2.S vaccine versus placebo. The DNA of the CDR3 is TGTGCCAGCAGTGGGGGGGGTTTGGGCAAAGAGACCCAGTACTTC. Residues: CASSGGGLGKETQYF.